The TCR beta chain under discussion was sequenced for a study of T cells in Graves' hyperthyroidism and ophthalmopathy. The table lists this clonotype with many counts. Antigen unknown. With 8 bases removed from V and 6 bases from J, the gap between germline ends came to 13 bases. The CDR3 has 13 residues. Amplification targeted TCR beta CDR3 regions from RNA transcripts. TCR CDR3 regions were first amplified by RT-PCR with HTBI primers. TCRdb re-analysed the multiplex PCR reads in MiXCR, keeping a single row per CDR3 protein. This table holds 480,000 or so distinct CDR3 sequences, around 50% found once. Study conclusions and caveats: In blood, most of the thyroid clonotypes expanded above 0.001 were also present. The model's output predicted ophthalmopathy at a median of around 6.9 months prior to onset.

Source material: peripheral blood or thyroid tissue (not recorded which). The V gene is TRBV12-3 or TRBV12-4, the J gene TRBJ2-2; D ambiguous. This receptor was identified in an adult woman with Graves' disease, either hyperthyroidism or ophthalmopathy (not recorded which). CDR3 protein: CASGSSSPGELFF. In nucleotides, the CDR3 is TGTGCCAGCGGCAGTTCCTCCCCCGGGGAGCTGTTTTTT.